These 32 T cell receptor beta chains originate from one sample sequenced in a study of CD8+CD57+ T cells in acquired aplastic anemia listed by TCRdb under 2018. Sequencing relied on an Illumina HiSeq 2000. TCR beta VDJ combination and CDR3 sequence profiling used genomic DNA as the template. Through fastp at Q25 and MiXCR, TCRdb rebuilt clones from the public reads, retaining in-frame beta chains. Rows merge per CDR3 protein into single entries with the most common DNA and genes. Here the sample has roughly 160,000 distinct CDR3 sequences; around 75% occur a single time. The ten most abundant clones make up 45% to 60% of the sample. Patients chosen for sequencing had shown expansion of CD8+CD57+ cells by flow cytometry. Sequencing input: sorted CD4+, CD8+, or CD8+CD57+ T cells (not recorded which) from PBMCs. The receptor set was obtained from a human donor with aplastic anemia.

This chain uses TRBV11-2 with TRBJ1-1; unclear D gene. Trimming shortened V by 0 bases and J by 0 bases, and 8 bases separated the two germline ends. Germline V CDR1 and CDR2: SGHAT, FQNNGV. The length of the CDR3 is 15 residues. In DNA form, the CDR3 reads TGTGCCAGCAGCTTAGAGGGCAGCATGAACACTGAAGCTTTCTTT. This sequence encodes CASSLEGSMNTEAFF.

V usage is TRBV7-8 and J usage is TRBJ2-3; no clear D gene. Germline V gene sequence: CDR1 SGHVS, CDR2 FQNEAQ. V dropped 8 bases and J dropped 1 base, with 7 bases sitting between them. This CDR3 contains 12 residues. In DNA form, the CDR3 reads TGTGCCAGCGATGATCGCACAGATACGCAGTATTTT. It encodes CASDDRTDTQYF.

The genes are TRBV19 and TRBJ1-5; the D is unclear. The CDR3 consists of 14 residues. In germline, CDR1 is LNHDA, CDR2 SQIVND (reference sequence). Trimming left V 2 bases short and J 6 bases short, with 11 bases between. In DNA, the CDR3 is TGTGCCAGTAGTATACGGCAGGTTGGTCAGCCCCAGCATTTT. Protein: CASSIRQVGQPQHF.

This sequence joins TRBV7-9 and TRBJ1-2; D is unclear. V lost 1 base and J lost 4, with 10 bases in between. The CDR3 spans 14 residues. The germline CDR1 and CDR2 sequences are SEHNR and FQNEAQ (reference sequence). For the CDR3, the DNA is TGTGCCAGCAGCTTAGAAGGCAGGAGCTATGGCTACACCTTC. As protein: CASSLEGRSYGYTF.

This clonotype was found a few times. CDR3 sequence: CSVGTDSGYEQYF. CDR3 coding DNA: TGCAGCGTTGGAACGGACAGCGGCTACGAGCAGTACTTC. V usage is TRBV29-1 and J usage is TRBJ2-7, with D tentatively TRBD1 (6 bases). The CDR3 loop spans 13 amino acids. Trimming removed 4 bases at V and 3 bases at J, with 13 bases between. Germline V gene sequence: CDR1 SQVTM, CDR2 ANQGSEA.

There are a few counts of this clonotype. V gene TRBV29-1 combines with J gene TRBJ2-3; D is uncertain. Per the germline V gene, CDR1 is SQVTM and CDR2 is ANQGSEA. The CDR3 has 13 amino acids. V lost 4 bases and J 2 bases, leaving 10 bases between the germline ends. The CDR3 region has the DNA TGCAGCGTTGGTTCCACCCTCACAGATACGCAGTATTTT. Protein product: CSVGSTLTDTQYF.

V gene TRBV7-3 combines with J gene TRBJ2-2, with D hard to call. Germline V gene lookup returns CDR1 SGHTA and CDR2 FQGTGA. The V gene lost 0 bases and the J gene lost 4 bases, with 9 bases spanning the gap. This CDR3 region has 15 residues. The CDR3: CASSLTPQPTGELFF. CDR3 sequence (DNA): TGTGCCAGCAGCTTAACACCCCAACCCACCGGGGAGCTGTTTTTT.

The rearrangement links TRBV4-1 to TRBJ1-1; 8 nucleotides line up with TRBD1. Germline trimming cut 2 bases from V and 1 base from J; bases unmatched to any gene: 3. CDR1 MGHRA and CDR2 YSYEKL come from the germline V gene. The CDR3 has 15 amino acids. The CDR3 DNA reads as TGCGCCAGCAGCCAACACGGACAGGGGAACACTGAAGCTTTCTTT. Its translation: CASSQHGQGNTEAFF.

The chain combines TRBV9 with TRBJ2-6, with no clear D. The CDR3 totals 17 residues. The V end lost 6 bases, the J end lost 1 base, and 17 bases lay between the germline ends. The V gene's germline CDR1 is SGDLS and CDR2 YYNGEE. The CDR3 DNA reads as TGTGCCAGCACCCGCGACGCAGCGCGGTCTGGGGCCAACGTCCTGACTTTC. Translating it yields CASTRDAARSGANVLTF.

The DNA for the CDR3 is TGTGCCAGCAGCTTAGGCACAGGGAAGGTCGGGGAGCTGTTTTTT. Amino acid sequence: CASSLGTGKVGELFF. The rearrangement links TRBV11-3 to TRBJ2-2, with D perhaps TRBD1 (6 bases). With 1 base removed from V and 7 bases from J, the gap between germline ends came to 13 bases. The CDR3 has 15 residues. From germline, CDR1 is SGHNT and CDR2 YENEEA.

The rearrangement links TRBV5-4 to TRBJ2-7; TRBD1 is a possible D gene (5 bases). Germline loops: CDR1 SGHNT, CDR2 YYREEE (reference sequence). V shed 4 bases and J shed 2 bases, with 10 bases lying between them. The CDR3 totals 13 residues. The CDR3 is CASSPVGAYEQYF. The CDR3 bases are TGTGCCAGCAGCCCGGTAGGGGCCTACGAGCAGTACTTC.

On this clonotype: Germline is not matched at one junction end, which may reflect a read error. The CDR3 here is CASMGGGAGYEQYF. In nucleotides, the CDR3 is TGTGCCAGCATGGGAGGGGGGGCTGGGTACGAGCAATACTTC. The rearrangement uses TRBV7-8 and TRBJ2-7; weak D call: TRBD2 (7 bases). This CDR3 has 14 residues. In germline, CDR1 is SGHVS, CDR2 FQNEAQ.

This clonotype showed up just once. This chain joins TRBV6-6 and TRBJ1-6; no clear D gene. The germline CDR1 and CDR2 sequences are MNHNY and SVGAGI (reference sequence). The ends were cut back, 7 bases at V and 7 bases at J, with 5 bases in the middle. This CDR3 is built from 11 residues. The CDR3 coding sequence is TGTGCCAGCACGGGGAATTCACCCCTCCACTTT. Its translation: CASTGNSPLHF.

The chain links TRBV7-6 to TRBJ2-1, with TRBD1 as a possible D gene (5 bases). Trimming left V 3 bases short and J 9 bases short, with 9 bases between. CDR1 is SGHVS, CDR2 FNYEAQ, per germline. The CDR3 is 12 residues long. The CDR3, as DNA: TGTGCCAGCAGCTTCTCAGGGATTGAGCAGTTCTTC. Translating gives CASSFSGIEQFF.

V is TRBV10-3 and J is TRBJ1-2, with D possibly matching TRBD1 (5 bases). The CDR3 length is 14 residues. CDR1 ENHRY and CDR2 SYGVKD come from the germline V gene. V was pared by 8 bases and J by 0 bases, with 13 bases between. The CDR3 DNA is TGTGCCATCCGCTCACCGGGGGCTAACTATGGCTACACCTTC. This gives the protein CAIRSPGANYGYTF.

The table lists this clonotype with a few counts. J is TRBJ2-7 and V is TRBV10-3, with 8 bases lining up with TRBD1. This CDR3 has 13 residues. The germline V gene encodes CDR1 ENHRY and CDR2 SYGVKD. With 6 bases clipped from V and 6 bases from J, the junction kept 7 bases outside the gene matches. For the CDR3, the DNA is TGTGCCATCAGGCCTGGACAGGGTGGCGAGCAGTACTTC. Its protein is CAIRPGQGGEQYF.

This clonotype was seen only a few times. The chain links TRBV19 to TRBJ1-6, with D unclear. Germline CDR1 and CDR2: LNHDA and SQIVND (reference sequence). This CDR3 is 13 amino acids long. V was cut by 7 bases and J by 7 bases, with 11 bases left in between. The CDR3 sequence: CASTWTANSPLHF. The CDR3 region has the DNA TGTGCCAGTACCTGGACTGCGAATTCACCCCTCCACTTT.

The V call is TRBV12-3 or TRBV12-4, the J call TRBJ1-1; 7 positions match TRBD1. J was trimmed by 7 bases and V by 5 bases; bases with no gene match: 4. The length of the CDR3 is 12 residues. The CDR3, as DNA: TGTGCCAGCAGTCGACAGGGAAATGAAGCTTTCTTT. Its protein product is CASSRQGNEAFF.

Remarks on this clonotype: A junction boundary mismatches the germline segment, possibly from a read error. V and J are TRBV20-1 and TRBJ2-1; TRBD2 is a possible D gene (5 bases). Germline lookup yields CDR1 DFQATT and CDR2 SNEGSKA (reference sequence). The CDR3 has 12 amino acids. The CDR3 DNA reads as TGCAGTGCTAGTGCGGGTTACAATGAGCAGCTCTTC. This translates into CSASAGYNEQLF.

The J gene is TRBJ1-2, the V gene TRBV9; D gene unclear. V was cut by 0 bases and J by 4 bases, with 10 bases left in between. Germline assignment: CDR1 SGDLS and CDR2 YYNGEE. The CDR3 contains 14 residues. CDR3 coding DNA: TGTGCCAGCAGCGTAGAACCAGTCTCCTATGGCTACACCTTC. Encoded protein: CASSVEPVSYGYTF.

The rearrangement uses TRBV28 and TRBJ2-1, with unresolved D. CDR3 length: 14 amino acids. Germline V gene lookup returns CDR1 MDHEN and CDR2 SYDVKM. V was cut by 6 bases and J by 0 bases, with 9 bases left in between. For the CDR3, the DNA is TGTGCCAGCAGAGACATGGGCTCCTACAATGAGCAGTTCTTC. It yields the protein CASRDMGSYNEQFF.

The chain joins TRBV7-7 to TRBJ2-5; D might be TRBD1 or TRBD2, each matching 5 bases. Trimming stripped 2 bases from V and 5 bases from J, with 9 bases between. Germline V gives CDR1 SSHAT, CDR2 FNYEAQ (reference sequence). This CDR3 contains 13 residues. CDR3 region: CASSLRGRETQYF. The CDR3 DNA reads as TGTGCCAGCAGCTTAAGGGGACGGGAGACCCAGTACTTC.

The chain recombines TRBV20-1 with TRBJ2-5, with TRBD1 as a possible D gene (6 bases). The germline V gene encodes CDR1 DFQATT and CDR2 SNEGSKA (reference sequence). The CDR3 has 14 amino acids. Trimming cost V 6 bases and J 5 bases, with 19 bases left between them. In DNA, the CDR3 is TGCAGTGCGCCTGACAGGATAATCCGGGAGACCCAGTACTTC. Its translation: CSAPDRIIRETQYF.

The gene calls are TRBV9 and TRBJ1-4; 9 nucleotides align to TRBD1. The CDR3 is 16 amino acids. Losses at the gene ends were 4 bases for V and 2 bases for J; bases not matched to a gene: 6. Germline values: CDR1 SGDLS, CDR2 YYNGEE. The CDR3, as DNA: TGTGCCAGCAGCAAGGGGACAGGGCTGACTAATGAAAAACTGTTTTTT. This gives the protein CASSKGTGLTNEKLFF.

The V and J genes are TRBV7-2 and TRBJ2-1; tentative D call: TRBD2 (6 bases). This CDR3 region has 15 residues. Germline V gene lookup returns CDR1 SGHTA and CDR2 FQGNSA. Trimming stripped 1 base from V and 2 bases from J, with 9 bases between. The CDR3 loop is CASSLVGGTYNEQFF. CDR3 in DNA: TGTGCCAGCAGCTTAGTTGGGGGGACCTACAATGAGCAGTTCTTC. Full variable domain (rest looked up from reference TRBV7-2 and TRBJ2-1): GAGVSQSPSNKVTEKGKDVELRCDPISGHTALYWYRQSLGQGLEFLIYFQGNSAPDKSGLPSDRFSAERTGGSVSTLTIQRTQQEDSAVYLCASSLVGGTYNEQFFGPGTRLTVL.

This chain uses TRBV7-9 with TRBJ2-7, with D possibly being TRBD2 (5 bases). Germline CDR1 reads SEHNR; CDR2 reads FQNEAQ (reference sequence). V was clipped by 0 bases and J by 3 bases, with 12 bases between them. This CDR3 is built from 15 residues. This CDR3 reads CASSLAVSENYEQYF. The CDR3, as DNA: TGTGCCAGCAGCTTAGCGGTTAGCGAGAACTACGAGCAGTACTTC.

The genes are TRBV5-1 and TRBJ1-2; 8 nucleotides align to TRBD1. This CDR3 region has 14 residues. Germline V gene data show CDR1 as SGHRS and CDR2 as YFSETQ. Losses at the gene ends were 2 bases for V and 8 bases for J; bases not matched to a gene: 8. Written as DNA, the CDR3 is TGCGCCAGCAGCTTACCCGGACAGGGTGGCGGCTACACCTTC. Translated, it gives CASSLPGQGGGYTF.

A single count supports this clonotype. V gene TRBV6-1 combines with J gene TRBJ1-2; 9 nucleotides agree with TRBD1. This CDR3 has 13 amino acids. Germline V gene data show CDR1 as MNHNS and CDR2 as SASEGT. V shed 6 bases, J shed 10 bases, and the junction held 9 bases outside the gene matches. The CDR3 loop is CASRAYRGPDYTF. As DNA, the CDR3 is TGTGCCAGCAGGGCCTACAGGGGGCCAGACTACACCTTC.

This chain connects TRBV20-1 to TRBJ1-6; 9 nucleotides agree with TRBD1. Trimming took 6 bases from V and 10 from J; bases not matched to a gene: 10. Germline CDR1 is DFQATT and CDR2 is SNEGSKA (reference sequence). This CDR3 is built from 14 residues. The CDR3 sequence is CSAERQGVHSPLHF. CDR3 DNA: TGCAGTGCCGAGAGACAGGGGGTGCACTCACCCCTCCACTTT.

The CDR3 sequence is CASSQARIYEQYF. The CDR3 nucleotides are TGTGCCAGCAGCCAGGCTAGGATTTACGAGCAGTACTTC. The chain is built from TRBV14 and TRBJ2-7; D remains ambiguous. Germline CDR1 is SGHDN and CDR2 is FVKESK. Trimming left V 3 bases short and J 4 bases short, with 10 bases between. The CDR3 has 13 residues.

In nucleotides, the CDR3 is TGCAGTGCTACCGGTTCGAAGGGGCGGCAAGAGACCCAGTACTTC. Its translation is CSATGSKGRQETQYF. V is TRBV20-1 and J is TRBJ2-5; the D gene is possibly TRBD1 (5 bases). The CDR3 length is 15 residues. Trimming removed 4 bases from V and 2 bases from J, with 17 bases in between. Germline V gene data show CDR1 as DFQATT and CDR2 as SNEGSKA (reference sequence).

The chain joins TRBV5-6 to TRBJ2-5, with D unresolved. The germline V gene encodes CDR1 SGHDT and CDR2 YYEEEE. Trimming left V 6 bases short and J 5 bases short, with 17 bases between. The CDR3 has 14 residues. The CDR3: CASIARETRETQYF. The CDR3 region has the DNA TGTGCCAGCATCGCGCGAGAAACGAGGGAGACCCAGTACTTC.